Shown below are 20 T cell receptor beta chains from a single sample sequenced in a study of PD-L1 blockade in urothelial cancer (dated by TCRdb to the late 2010s). What this sample's time point label stands for: peripheral blood 6 weeks after treatment start. Libraries came from the immunoSEQ multiplex PCR assay. This immuneACCESS table, as held by TCRdb, lists in-frame sequences with V and J called but not all clones. Of the missing ones, under half trace to an unresolved V gene in checked studies; the others have no known cause. The sample records 25,000 to 30,000 clones, over 60% of which are singletons. The top ten hold around 3.3% of the sample. Here the sequenced sample was PBMCs, taken around atezolizumab (anti-PD-L1) treatment. The receptors come from a man aged 65-85 years with urothelial cancer.

V is TRBV11-2 and J is TRBJ1-2, with TRBD1 matching over 12 bases. Germline loops: CDR1 SGHAT, CDR2 FQNNGV. The CDR3 has 17 residues. V shed 5 bases, J shed 1 base, and the junction held 8 bases outside the gene matches. For the CDR3, the DNA is TGTGCCAGCAGCCCCCGGGGACAGGGGGCTAATAACTATGGCTACACCTTC. It yields the protein CASSPRGQGANNYGYTF.

The chain uses TRBV4-2 and TRBJ2-5, with 8 positions matching TRBD1. Unmatched junction bases numbered 8, after V lost 4 bases and J lost 1 base. The CDR3 runs 16 residues. Germline CDR1 and CDR2: LGHNA and YNFKEQ. CDR3 nucleotide sequence: TGTGCCAGCAGCCGCAGCCAGGGGGCTCCCCAAGAGACCCAGTACTTC. Translation: CASSRSQGAPQETQYF.

The chain couples TRBV2 to TRBJ2-6; no reliable D call. This CDR3 has 12 residues. Trimming stripped 9 bases from V and 1 base from J, with 4 bases between. Per the germline V gene, CDR1 is SNHLY and CDR2 is FYNNEI. CDR3 sequence (DNA): TGTGCCAGTTCTTCTGGGGCCAACGTCCTGACTTTC. This codes for CASSSGANVLTF.

The chain employs TRBV11-3 and TRBJ2-5; D might be TRBD1 (6 bases). This CDR3 contains 12 residues. Per the germline V gene, CDR1 is SGHNT and CDR2 is YENEEA. V dropped 5 bases and J dropped 3 bases, with 7 bases sitting between them. The CDR3 sequence: CASSPGEETQYF. The CDR3 DNA follows: TGTGCCAGCAGCCCAGGGGAAGAGACCCAGTACTTC. The variable domain in full, with the rest retrieved from reference TRBV11-3 and TRBJ2-5, is EAGVVQSPRYKIIEKKQPVAFWCNPISGHNTLYWYLQNLGQGPELLIRYENEEAVDDSQLPKDRFSAERLKGVDSTLKIQPAELGDSAVYLCASSPGEETQYFGPGTRLLVL.

V usage is TRBV5-5 and J usage is TRBJ1-5; a weak D match, TRBD1 (5 bases). CDR1 is SGHKS and CDR2 is YYEKEE in the germline V gene (reference sequence). V lost 4 bases and J lost 7, with 18 bases in between. The CDR3 runs to 15 residues. The CDR3 spells CASSPGIGVGQPQHF. In nucleotides, the CDR3 is TGTGCCAGCAGCCCTGGGATAGGGGTAGGCCAGCCCCAGCATTTT.

V gene TRBV15 combines with J gene TRBJ1-6, with D perhaps TRBD1 (5 bases). Trimming pared 1 base from V and 10 bases from J, leaving 8 bases between. CDR1 and CDR2 from the germline V gene are LNHNV and YYDKDF (reference sequence). This CDR3 is 13 amino acids long. CDR3 sequence: CATSRGRGSPLHF. DNA for the CDR3: TGTGCCACCAGCAGAGGAAGGGGATCACCCCTCCACTTT.

J is TRBJ1-1 and V is TRBV5-6; perhaps TRBD1 as D (5 bases). This CDR3 has 14 residues. V lost 2 bases to trimming and J lost 3 bases, with 11 bases between them. Germline CDR1 and CDR2: SGHDT and YYEEEE. CDR3 residues: CASSFAGGDTEAFF. CDR3 sequence (DNA): TGTGCCAGCAGCTTTGCCGGGGGAGACACTGAAGCTTTCTTT.

The V call is TRBV5-1, the J call TRBJ2-1, with 8 bases identical to TRBD2. The CDR3 sequence is 16 residues long. J was trimmed by 0 bases and V by 2 bases; bases with no gene match: 4. Germline CDR1 SGHRS, CDR2 YFSETQ. The CDR3: CASSLRLALSYNEQFF. The CDR3 DNA reads TGCGCCAGCAGCTTAAGACTAGCGCTCTCCTACAATGAGCAGTTCTTC.

V is TRBV7-2 and J is TRBJ1-2; unclear D gene. CDR1 SGHTA and CDR2 FQGNSA come from the germline V gene. CDR3 length equals 16 residues. V was clipped by 2 bases and J by 6 bases, with 19 bases between them. The DNA for the CDR3 is TGTGCCAGCAGCTTATGGAGTGGCAATTCAAAAGATGGCTACACCTTC. This sequence encodes CASSLWSGNSKDGYTF.

The V and J genes are TRBV9 and TRBJ2-5; 14 bases line up with TRBD2. The V gene end was trimmed by 3 bases and the J gene end by 7 bases; junction bases not matched to a gene: 5. The CDR3 totals 15 residues. Germline V gene data show CDR1 as SGDLS and CDR2 as YYNGEE. Written as DNA, the CDR3 is TGTGCCAGCAGCGGTGGACTAGCGGGGGGTGGGACCCAGTACTTC. It yields the protein CASSGGLAGGGTQYF.

The CDR3 loop is CASEQGRATNEKLFF. The CDR3 nucleotides read TGTGCCAGCGAACAGGGGAGAGCAACTAATGAAAAACTGTTTTTT. This chain links TRBV19 with TRBJ1-4; 7 positions agree with TRBD1. J lost 0 bases, V lost 9 bases, and 7 bases had no gene match. This CDR3 spans 15 amino acids. The germline CDR1 and CDR2 sequences are LNHDA and SQIVND (reference sequence). The whole variable domain, remainder taken from reference TRBV19 and TRBJ1-4, is DGGITQSPKYLFRKEGQNVTLSCEQNLNHDAMYWYRQDPGQGLRLIYYSQIVNDFQKGDIAEGYSVSREKKESFPLTVTSAQKNPTAFYLCASEQGRATNEKLFFGSGTQLSVL.

The chain employs TRBV5-1 and TRBJ1-4; D is ambiguous. This CDR3 has 13 amino acids. The germline V gene has CDR1 SGHRS and CDR2 YFSETQ. V was trimmed by 0 bases and J by 8 bases, leaving 8 bases between them. The CDR3 DNA reads TGCGCCAGCAGCTTGGTTCTAGACGAAAAACTGTTTTTT. It is translated as CASSLVLDEKLFF.

The chain is built from TRBV19 and TRBJ1-2; TRBD1 matches 8 bases. From germline, CDR1 is LNHDA and CDR2 SQIVND (reference sequence). The CDR3 contains 16 residues. Trimming at V came to 4 bases and at J to 4 bases, leaving 11 bases not matched to a gene. This CDR3 reads CASSNYRGTSIYGYTF. The CDR3 nucleotides are TGTGCCAGTAGTAATTACAGGGGGACGTCTATCTATGGCTACACCTTC.

The chain is built from TRBV7-8 and TRBJ2-3; 8 positions match TRBD2. Germline V lookup: CDR1 SGHVS, CDR2 FQNEAQ. The CDR3 has 15 amino acids. This CDR3 is CATSTRAGGTDTQYF. The CDR3 DNA sequence: TGTGCTACCTCGACCCGAGCGGGGGGCACAGATACGCAGTATTTT.

This clone was seen a few times. The genes are TRBV7-7 and TRBJ2-2; a weak D match, TRBD2 (6 bases). The CDR3 is made up of 14 amino acids. The germline gives CDR1 SSHAT, CDR2 FNYEAQ (reference sequence). Trimming removed 3 bases at V and 6 bases at J, with 11 bases between. CDR3 DNA: TGTGCCAGCAGCTTGGAGGAGGGTGCCGGGGAGCTGTTTTTT. Protein: CASSLEEGAGELFF.

This rearrangement joins TRBV6-1 to TRBJ2-1; D gene unclear. Per germline, CDR1 MNHNS and CDR2 SASEGT. The CDR3 sequence is 16 residues long. V was pared by 3 bases and J by 2 bases, with 14 bases between. Here the CDR3 reads CASSDAGHSPYNEQFF. The CDR3, as DNA: TGTGCCAGCAGTGACGCCGGCCACAGCCCCTACAATGAGCAGTTCTTC.

The chain is built from TRBV18 and TRBJ1-2; D gene ambiguous. Trimming stripped 1 base from V and 8 bases from J, with 14 bases between. Germline-derived CDR1 and CDR2 are KGHSH and LQKENI. The CDR3 totals 14 residues. In DNA, the CDR3 is TGTGCCAGCTCACCACAAAGACCTACAGAGGGCTACACCTTC. Encoded protein: CASSPQRPTEGYTF. Using reference TRBV18 and TRBJ1-2 for the parts outside the CDR3, the full variable domain is NAGVMQNPRHLVRRRGQEARLRCSPMKGHSHVYWYRQLPEEGLKFMVYLQKENIIDESGMPKERFSAEFPKEGPSILRIQQVVRGDSAAYFCASSPQRPTEGYTFGSGTRLTVV.

This clone was observed a single time. The chain recombines TRBV7-8 with TRBJ1-4, with D maybe TRBD1 (5 bases). V was shortened by 0 bases and J by 4 bases, with 9 bases between the two germline ends. The CDR3 contains 15 residues. CDR1 is SGHVS, CDR2 FQNEAQ, per germline. DNA of the CDR3: TGTGCCAGCAGCTTAGCGTGGGGCAGTAATGAAAAACTGTTTTTT. Its protein is CASSLAWGSNEKLFF.

This clone was detected a few times. J is TRBJ1-5 and V is TRBV29-1; 9 bases are shared with TRBD1. The V gene end was trimmed by 6 bases and the J gene end by 4 bases; junction bases not matched to a gene: 4. Germline CDR1 SQVTM, CDR2 ANQGSEA. This CDR3 comprises 13 residues. CDR3 DNA: TGCAGCGTGGCCGGGACAGGGAATCAGCCCCAGCATTTT. Amino acid sequence: CSVAGTGNQPQHF.

This clone was seen once. J is TRBJ2-3 and V is TRBV5-1; TRBD2 matches at 13 bases. V gave up 4 bases and J gave up 8 bases; unmatched junction bases: 19. CDR1 SGHRS and CDR2 YFSETQ come from the germline V gene. The CDR3 has 19 amino acids. CDR3 nucleotide sequence: TGCGCCAGCAGCAGACGGGAACCGGGACTAGCGGGGAGCTTAGGTACGCAGTATTTT. Translated, it gives CASSRREPGLAGSLGTQYF. The full variable domain, its missing parts supplied by reference TRBV5-1 and TRBJ2-3, is KAGVTQTPRYLIKTRGQQVTLSCSPISGHRSVSWYQQTPGQGLQFLFEYFSETQRNKGNFPGRFSGRQFSNSRSEMNVSTLELGDSALYLCASSRREPGLAGSLGTQYFGPGTRLTVL.